A selection of T cell receptor beta chains follows, all from one sample in a study of blood T cell repertoires in COVID-19. TCRdb's table, derived via immunoSEQ multiplex PCR, lists solely in-frame clones and lacks some. The data contain roughly 150,000 clones, around nine tenths of them singletons. Sequenced material: peripheral blood. These receptors were collected from a woman of 80 years or more with COVID-19, enrolled during active disease. The CDR3 runs from the conserved cysteine through the conserved F or W. A D gene is named only where the DNA matches it firmly. Expanded clones get a size class; other rows say once, few or many, or leave the size out.

clone_size d_call j_call v_call cdr3_nt cdr3_aa
- TRBD1 TRBJ2-4 TRBV5-6 TGTGCCAGCAGCATGACAGGGCGCAACATTCAGTACTTC CASSMTGRNIQYF
- TRBD1 TRBJ1-2 TRBV10-1 TGCGCCAGCAGGGAGACAGGGACAGACCGCTATGGCTACACCTTC CASRETGTDRYGYTF
- - TRBJ1-1 TRBV15 TGTGCCACCAGCAGAGGAGGCGGTGACACTGAAGCTTTCTTT CATSRGGGDTEAFF
- - TRBJ1-1 TRBV15 TGTGCCACCGGCATAATTTCAGGGGCAGGTGAAGCTTTCTTT CATGIISGAGEAFF
- - TRBJ2-7 TRBV6-5 TGTGCCAGCCGGGAGGGACAGGGCGAGCAGTACTTC CASREGQGEQYF
- TRBD2 TRBJ2-1 TRBV10-3 TGTGCCGTGCGACTAGCGGGAGGCAATGAGCAGTTCTTC CAVRLAGGNEQFF
- TRBD2 TRBJ2-2 TRBV7-9 TGTGCCAGCAGCTCCATAGCGGGAGGCTCCACCGGGGAGCTGTTTTTT CASSSIAGGSTGELFF
- TRBD1 TRBJ1-5 TRBV2 TGTGCCAGCAGTGAAGGACAGGGACGGTACCAGCCCCAGCATTTT CASSEGQGRYQPQHF
- - TRBJ2-2 TRBV3-1/TRBV3-2 TGTGCCAGCAGCCAAGTTACAGCAGGCACCGGGGAGCTGTTTTTT CASSQVTAGTGELFF
- - TRBJ2-2 TRBV15 TGTGCCACCAGGACCCGGGACTTCACCGGGGAGCTGTTTTTT CATRTRDFTGELFF
- - TRBJ2-2 TRBV28 TGTGCCAGCAGTCCCGCCTCGGTGGGGAGCGCCGGGGAGCTGTTTTTT CASSPASVGSAGELFF
- - TRBJ2-7 TRBV5-4 TGTGCCAGCAGCCTCAGGACAAATACCTACGAGCAGTACTTC CASSLRTNTYEQYF
once - TRBJ1-5 TRBV7-9 TGTGCCAGCAGCGGCCGGGACGGGGGGAATCAGCCCCAGCATTTT CASSGRDGGNQPQHF
- - TRBJ2-1 TRBV24-1 TGTGCCACCTCTAATCAAGCGGCTCTGATCTATCCCCCCTACAATGAGCAGTTCTTC CATSNQAALIYPPYNEQFF
- - TRBJ2-3 TRBV7-9 TGTGCCAGCAGCTTCAAAGATACGCAGTATTTT CASSFKDTQYF
- TRBD1 TRBJ1-2 TRBV24-1 TGTGCCACCAGTGCTGGGACAGGGGGCTGGGGCTACACCTTC CATSAGTGGWGYTF
- TRBD1 TRBJ1-5 TRBV27 TGTGCCAGCAGTTTGCAATGGACAGGGGGCCTCCCACAAGGTAATCAGCCCCAGCATTTT CASSLQWTGGLPQGNQPQHF
- TRBD2 TRBJ2-1 TRBV24-1 TGTGCCACCAGTGATCTAAGCGGGAGGGACTACAATGAGCAGTTCTTC CATSDLSGRDYNEQFF
- - TRBJ2-7 TRBV27 TGTGCCAGCAGTCCGGGACTCTACTACGAGCAGTACTTC CASSPGLYYEQYF
- TRBD2 TRBJ2-2 TRBV10-3 TGTGCCATCAGCGCTAGCGGGGGGAACACCGGGGAGCTGTTTTTT CAISASGGNTGELFF